A single sample gave rise to the 24 T cell receptor beta chains below, sequenced in a study of blood T cell repertoires in COVID-19. Here immunoSEQ multiplex PCR was the method, and the copy in TCRdb shows in-frame clones only, minus some. The sample holds hundreds of thousands of clones, 70% to 80% seen once. Sequencing was done on a sample of peripheral blood. Source of these receptors: a woman older than 75 with acute or convalescent COVID-19.

The gene calls are TRBV5-6 and TRBJ2-1, with a possible D match to TRBD1 (5 bases). Germline CDR1 reads SGHDT; CDR2 reads YYEEEE. The CDR3 runs to 15 residues. Trimming cost V 4 bases and J 2 bases, with 13 bases left between them. CDR3 bases: TGTGCCAGCAGCGAAACAGGTCGTCCCTACAATGAGCAGTTCTTC. This translates into CASSETGRPYNEQFF.

This clone has only a few counts. The chain recombines TRBV29-1 with TRBJ1-3; the match to TRBD1 covers 8 bases. This CDR3 is 15 amino acids long. Germline lookup yields CDR1 SQVTM and CDR2 ANQGSEA. V lost 6 bases and J lost 0; bases outside the gene matches: 7. CDR3 in DNA: TGCAGCGTCGCCGGACAGGGCCTCTCTGGAAACACCATATATTTT. This encodes CSVAGQGLSGNTIYF.

This clone showed up just a few times. The rearrangement links TRBV7-9 to TRBJ1-1; 9 bases align to TRBD1. Germline V lookup: CDR1 SEHNR, CDR2 FQNEAQ (reference sequence). CDR3 length: 15 residues. V trimming: 5 bases; J trimming: 1 base; junction bases outside the gene matches: 5. The CDR3 here is CASSITGGANTEAFF. Written as DNA, the CDR3 is TGTGCCAGCAGCATCACAGGGGGCGCGAACACTGAAGCTTTCTTT.

This sequence joins TRBV3-1 (or the pseudogene TRBV3-2) and TRBJ2-3, with 10 bases matching TRBD2. CDR1 and CDR2 from the germline V gene are LGHDT and YNNKEL (reference sequence). The CDR3 runs to 17 residues. J gave up 0 bases and V 4 bases, and 7 bases lay outside the gene matches. In nucleotides, the CDR3 is TGTGCCAGCAGCCCACGATCTAGCGGGGGAAGCACAGATACGCAGTATTTT. This gives the protein CASSPRSSGGSTDTQYF.

This clone was observed at least ten times. The V call is TRBV3-1 (or the pseudogene TRBV3-2), the J call TRBJ1-1; 9 bases fit TRBD1. Germline V gives CDR1 LGHDT, CDR2 YNNKEL (reference sequence). V shed 1 base and J 1 base; nucleotides not matched to a gene: 10. The length of the CDR3 is 18 residues. CDR3 residues: CASSQAQGAASWNTEAFF. DNA for the CDR3: TGTGCCAGCAGCCAAGCACAGGGGGCGGCCTCATGGAACACTGAAGCTTTCTTT.

The V gene is TRBV10-3, the J gene TRBJ2-1, with 12 bases aligning to TRBD2. The CDR3 has 19 residues. Germline loops: CDR1 ENHRY, CDR2 SYGVKD. J lost 5 bases, V lost 5 bases, and 16 bases had no gene match. The CDR3 region has the DNA TGTGCCATCAGTCCAACCACTAGACTAGCGGGAGCTATCCACAATGAGCAGTTCTTC. Protein product: CAISPTTRLAGAIHNEQFF.

This clone was seen only once. This rearrangement joins TRBV28 to TRBJ1-5; TRBD1 matches 10 bases. Germline V gene lookup returns CDR1 MDHEN and CDR2 SYDVKM. CDR3 length: 15 residues. The V and J ends lost 6 bases and 5 bases, in that order; junction bases with no gene match: 7. The CDR3 spells CASRTPGQGHQPQHF. The DNA for the CDR3 is TGTGCCAGCAGGACACCGGGACAGGGGCATCAGCCCCAGCATTTT.

The chain carries TRBV7-9 and TRBJ1-1; D is undetermined. The CDR3 is 11 amino acids. V was trimmed by 5 bases and J by 11 bases, leaving 12 bases between them. Germline CDR1 is SEHNR and CDR2 is FQNEAQ (reference sequence). CDR3: CASSPGIFAFF. The CDR3 bases are TGTGCCAGCAGCCCTGGCATTTTCGCTTTCTTT.

This clone was picked up a small number of times. The rearrangement joins TRBV7-2 to TRBJ2-1; TRBD2 matches 9 bases. The germline V gene has CDR1 SGHTA and CDR2 FQGNSA. This CDR3 is built from 18 residues. The trim removed 5 bases at V and 5 bases at J, leaving 16 bases unmatched. CDR3 DNA: TGTGCCAGCAGCCTTAGTTCCCTTAGCGGGGGAATAAACAATGAGCAGTTCTTC. Protein sequence: CASSLSSLSGGINNEQFF.

This clone was counted between two and nine times. V and J are TRBV4-3 and TRBJ1-1, with a possible D match to TRBD1 (6 bases). The CDR3 has 16 amino acids. The germline gives CDR1 LGHNA, CDR2 YSLEER. Trimming removed 0 bases from V and 3 bases from J, with 14 bases in between. The DNA of the CDR3 is TGCGCCAGCAGCCAAGATGGGGGGGCGGCGGACACTGAAGCTTTCTTT. This sequence encodes CASSQDGGAADTEAFF.

V usage is TRBV19 and J usage is TRBJ1-4; the D gene is possibly TRBD1 (5 bases). Germline V CDR1 and CDR2: LNHDA, SQIVND (reference sequence). The length of the CDR3 is 14 residues. Trimming cost V 11 bases and J 5 bases, with 18 bases left between them. This CDR3 reads CASRDGGGNEKLFF. The DNA of the CDR3 is TGTGCCTCCCGAGACGGGGGTGGGAATGAAAAACTGTTTTTT.

This chain uses TRBV18 with TRBJ1-4; D call uncertain. From germline, CDR1 is KGHSH and CDR2 LQKENI. This CDR3 has 13 residues. The germline V and J ends were trimmed by 2 bases and 7 bases, with 8 bases remaining between them. CDR3 in DNA: TGTGCCAGCTCACCAGAGGTGGGTGAAAAACTGTTTTTT. Translated, it gives CASSPEVGEKLFF.

The V call is TRBV7-2, the J call TRBJ1-6; 8 positions agree with TRBD1. The CDR3 sequence is 16 residues long. The germline V gene has CDR1 SGHTA and CDR2 FQGNSA. The J segment lost 6 bases and the V segment lost 3 bases, leaving 7 bases of the junction unmatched. CDR3 loop: CASSLGTGRLNSPLHF. The CDR3 bases are TGTGCCAGCAGCTTGGGGACAGGACGCCTTAATTCACCCCTCCACTTT.

This clone was observed many times. The chain employs TRBV6-6 and TRBJ2-4; 8 positions agree with TRBD2. Germline CDR1 MNHNY, CDR2 SVGAGI (reference sequence). V shed 0 bases, J shed 6 bases, and the junction held 7 bases outside the gene matches. The CDR3 runs 16 residues. CDR3 DNA: TGTGCCAGCAGTTACTCTGTCGCGGGAGGTGGAAACATTCAGTACTTC. Amino acids: CASSYSVAGGGNIQYF.

The rearrangement joins TRBV2 to TRBJ1-4; D is perhaps TRBD1 (6 bases). CDR1 SNHLY and CDR2 FYNNEI come from the germline V gene. V lost 6 bases and J 6 bases, leaving 14 bases between the germline ends. CDR3 length: 14 amino acids. The CDR3 sequence: CASRNRVGDEKLFF. The CDR3 nucleotides are TGTGCCAGCAGGAACAGGGTCGGGGATGAAAAACTGTTTTTT.

V gene TRBV6-6 combines with J gene TRBJ2-5; TRBD2 matches at 11 bases. The CDR3 runs to 14 residues. The germline V gene encodes CDR1 MNHNY and CDR2 SVGAGI (reference sequence). V shed 6 bases and J 4 bases; nucleotides not matched to a gene: 4. The CDR3 coding sequence is TGTGCCAGCAGACTAGCGGGAGTAGGAGAGACCCAGTACTTC. Protein: CASRLAGVGETQYF.

The V gene is TRBV7-9, the J gene TRBJ1-1; D unclear. The CDR3 contains 14 residues. Germline CDR1 SEHNR, CDR2 FQNEAQ (reference sequence). V was cut by 2 bases and J by 5 bases, with 12 bases left in between. DNA of the CDR3: TGTGCCAGCAGCTTACAAGGAGGGCAGACTGAAGCTTTCTTT. It codes for CASSLQGGQTEAFF.

This clone was detected many times. V and J are TRBV13 and TRBJ1-4; TRBD1 agrees at 9 bases. CDR3 length equals 15 residues. CDR1 PRHDT and CDR2 FYEKMQ come from the germline V gene (reference sequence). V lost 6 bases to trimming and J lost 7 bases; unmatched junction nucleotides: 9. CDR3 sequence reads: CASRGRDRVAEKLFF. CDR3 nucleotide sequence: TGTGCCAGCAGGGGCCGGGACAGGGTGGCTGAAAAACTGTTTTTT.

This clone has just a few counts. This chain links TRBV5-1 with TRBJ2-2; TRBD2 aligns across 7 bases. The CDR3 runs 16 residues. Germline V gives CDR1 SGHRS, CDR2 YFSETQ. V shed 0 bases, J shed 0 bases, and the junction held 2 bases outside the gene matches. Here the CDR3 DNA reads TGCGCCAGCAGCTTGGCGCGGGGGTCGAACACCGGGGAGCTGTTTTTT. As protein: CASSLARGSNTGELFF.

The chain combines TRBV6-5 with TRBJ1-3; 7 bases are shared with TRBD1. J gave up 1 base and V 2 bases, and 2 bases lay outside the gene matches. The germline V gene encodes CDR1 MNHEY and CDR2 SVGAGI. The CDR3 is 15 residues long. CDR3 residues: CASSYADRSGNTIYF. CDR3 DNA sequence: TGTGCCAGCAGTTACGCGGACAGGTCTGGAAACACCATATATTTT.

This chain joins TRBV27 and TRBJ2-1, with 12 bases fitting TRBD2. The CDR3 sequence is 16 residues long. Germline CDR1 reads MNHEY; CDR2 reads SMNVEV (reference sequence). The ends lost 6 bases at V and 8 bases at J; junction bases unmatched: 11. CDR3 sequence: CASRPSSGRALDEQFF. DNA for the CDR3: TGTGCCAGCAGGCCATCTAGCGGGAGGGCCCTCGATGAGCAGTTCTTC.

The chain is built from TRBV2 and TRBJ2-3; 16 nucleotides align to TRBD2. The germline V gene has CDR1 SNHLY and CDR2 FYNNEI. J was trimmed by 3 bases and V by 6 bases; bases with no gene match: 9. CDR3 size: 18 residues. Here the CDR3 reads CASRDGTSGRGWTDTQYF. CDR3 bases: TGTGCCAGCAGGGATGGGACTAGCGGGAGGGGTTGGACAGATACGCAGTATTTT.

In this sample, this clone turned up a few times. This chain links TRBV3-1 (or the pseudogene TRBV3-2) with TRBJ2-2; D is possibly TRBD1 (5 bases). The CDR3 is made up of 14 amino acids. Trimming took 5 bases from V and 7 from J, leaving 14 bases between them. Germline assignment: CDR1 LGHDT and CDR2 YNNKEL (reference sequence). This chain's CDR3 is CASSFRVADGELFF. The CDR3 DNA sequence: TGTGCCAGCAGCTTCAGGGTTGCGGACGGGGAGCTGTTTTTT.

The CDR3 coding sequence is TGTGCCAGCAGCTTATATGAGGGAGGGAGCTATGGCTACACCTTC. This codes for CASSLYEGGSYGYTF. J is TRBJ1-2 and V is TRBV7-2, with D unclear. Trimming took off 2 bases at V and 4 bases at J, with 14 bases between the two ends. The length of the CDR3 is 15 residues. Germline values: CDR1 SGHTA, CDR2 FQGNSA.